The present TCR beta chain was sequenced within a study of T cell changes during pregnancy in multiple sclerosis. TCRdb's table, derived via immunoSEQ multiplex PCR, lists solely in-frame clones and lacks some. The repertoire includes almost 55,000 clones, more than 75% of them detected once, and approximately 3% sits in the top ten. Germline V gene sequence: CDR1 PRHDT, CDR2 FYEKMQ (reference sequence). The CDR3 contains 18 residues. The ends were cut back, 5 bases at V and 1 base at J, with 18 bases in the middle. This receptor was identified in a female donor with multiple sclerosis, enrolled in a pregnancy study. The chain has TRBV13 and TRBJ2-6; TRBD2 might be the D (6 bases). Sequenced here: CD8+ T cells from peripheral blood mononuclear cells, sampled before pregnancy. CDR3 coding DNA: TGTGCCAGCAGCCCAGGAGGGGCGCGGGCGTCTGGGGCCAACGTCCTGACTTTC. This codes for CASSPGGARASGANVLTF.